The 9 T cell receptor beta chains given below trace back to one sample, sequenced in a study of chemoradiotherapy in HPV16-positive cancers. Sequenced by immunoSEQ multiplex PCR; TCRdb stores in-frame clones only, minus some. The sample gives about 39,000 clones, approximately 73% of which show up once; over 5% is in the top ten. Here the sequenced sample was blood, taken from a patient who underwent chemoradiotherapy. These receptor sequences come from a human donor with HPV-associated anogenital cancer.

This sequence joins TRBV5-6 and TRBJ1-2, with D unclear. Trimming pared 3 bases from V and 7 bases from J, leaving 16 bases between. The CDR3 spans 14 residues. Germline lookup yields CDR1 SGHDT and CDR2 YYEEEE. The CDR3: CASSYQTGSTGYTF. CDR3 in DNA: TGTGCCAGCAGCTACCAGACTGGGTCAACTGGCTACACCTTC.

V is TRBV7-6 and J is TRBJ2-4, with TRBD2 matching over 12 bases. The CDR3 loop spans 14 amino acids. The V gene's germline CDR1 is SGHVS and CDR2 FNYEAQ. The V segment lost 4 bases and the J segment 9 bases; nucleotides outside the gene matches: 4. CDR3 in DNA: TGTGCCAGCAGCTCCGGGACTAGCGGGTCCATTCAGTACTTC. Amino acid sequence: CASSSGTSGSIQYF.

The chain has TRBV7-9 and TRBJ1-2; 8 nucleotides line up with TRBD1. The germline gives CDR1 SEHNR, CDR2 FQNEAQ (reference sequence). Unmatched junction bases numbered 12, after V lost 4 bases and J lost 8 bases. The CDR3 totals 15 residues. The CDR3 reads CASSSLTGAIGGYTF. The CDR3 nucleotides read TGTGCCAGCAGCTCTTTGACAGGGGCTATAGGGGGCTACACCTTC.

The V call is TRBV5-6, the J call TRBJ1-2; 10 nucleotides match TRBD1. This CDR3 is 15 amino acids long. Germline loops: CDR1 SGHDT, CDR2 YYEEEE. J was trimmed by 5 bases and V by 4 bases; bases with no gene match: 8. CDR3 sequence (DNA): TGTGCCAGCAGCCGACCGACAGGGGGCGGGTATGGCTACACCTTC. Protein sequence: CASSRPTGGGYGYTF.

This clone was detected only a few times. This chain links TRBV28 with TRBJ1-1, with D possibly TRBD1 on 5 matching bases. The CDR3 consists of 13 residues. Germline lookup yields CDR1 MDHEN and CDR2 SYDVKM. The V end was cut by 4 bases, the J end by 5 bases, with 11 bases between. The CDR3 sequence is CASSSGDGTEAFF. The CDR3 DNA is TGTGCCAGCAGTTCCGGGGACGGGACTGAAGCTTTCTTT.

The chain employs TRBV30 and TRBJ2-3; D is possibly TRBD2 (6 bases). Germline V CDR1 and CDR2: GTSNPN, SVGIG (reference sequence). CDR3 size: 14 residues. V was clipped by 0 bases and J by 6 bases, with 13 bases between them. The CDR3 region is CAWSVRRGADTQYF. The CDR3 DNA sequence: TGTGCCTGGAGTGTAAGGCGGGGTGCGGATACGCAGTATTTT. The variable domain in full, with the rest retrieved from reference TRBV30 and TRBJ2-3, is SQTIHQWPATLVQPVGSPLSLECTVEGTSNPNLYWYRQAAGRGLQLLFYSVGIGQISSEVPQNLSASRPQDRQFILSSKKLLLSDSGFYLCAWSVRRGADTQYFGPGTRLTVL.

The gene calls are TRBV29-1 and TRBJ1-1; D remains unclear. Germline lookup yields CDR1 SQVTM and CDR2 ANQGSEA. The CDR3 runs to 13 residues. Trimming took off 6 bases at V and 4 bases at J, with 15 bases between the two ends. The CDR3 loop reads CSVIRRIGTEAFF. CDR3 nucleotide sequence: TGCAGCGTCATTCGGCGGATTGGCACTGAAGCTTTCTTT. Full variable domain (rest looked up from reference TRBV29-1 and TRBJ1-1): SAVISQKPSRDICQRGTSLTIQCQVDSQVTMMFWYRQQPGQSLTLIATANQGSEATYESGFVIDKFPISRPNLTFSTLTVSNMSPEDSSIYLCSVIRRIGTEAFFGQGTRLTVV.

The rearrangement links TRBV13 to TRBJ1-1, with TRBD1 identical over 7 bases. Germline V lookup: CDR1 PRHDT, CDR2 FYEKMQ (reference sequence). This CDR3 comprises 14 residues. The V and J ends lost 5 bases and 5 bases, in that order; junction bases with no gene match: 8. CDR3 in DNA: TGTGCCAGCAGCCCCTGGGACAGAGGGACTGAAGCTTTCTTT. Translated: CASSPWDRGTEAFF.

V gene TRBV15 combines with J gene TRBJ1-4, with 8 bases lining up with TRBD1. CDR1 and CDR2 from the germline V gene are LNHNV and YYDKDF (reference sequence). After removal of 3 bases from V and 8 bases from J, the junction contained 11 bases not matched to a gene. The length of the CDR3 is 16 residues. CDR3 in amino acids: CATSSDDRGVGEKLFF. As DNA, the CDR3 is TGTGCCACCAGCAGTGATGACAGGGGAGTAGGGGAAAAACTGTTTTTT.